This T cell receptor beta chain stems from a study of T cell responses to AZD1222 COVID-19 vaccine. CDR3 length equals 19 residues. CDR1 ENHRY and CDR2 SYGVKD come from the germline V gene. Trimming removed 6 bases from V and 0 bases from J; junction bases left unmatched: 15. The table came from immunoSEQ multiplex PCR; TCRdb's copy has only in-frame clones and leaves some out. The sample has roughly 140,000 clones; around nine tenths are singletons. The V and J genes are TRBV10-3 and TRBJ1-5; TRBD1 matches 9 bases. The receptor comes from an adult in good health. The sample here was peripheral blood, taken on day 0 of AZD1222 vaccination. CDR3 residues: CAISPGTGSGVLSNQPQHF. CDR3 DNA sequence: TGTGCCATCAGCCCCGGGACAGGGTCGGGAGTCCTTAGCAATCAGCCCCAGCATTTT.